Given below is one TCR beta chain in context. Its antigen is currently unknown. At the DNA level, this CDR3 is encoded by other sequences in the same sample as well. After removal of 5 bases from V and 6 bases from J, the junction contained 8 bases not matched to a gene. CDR3 length: 15 residues. Per the germline V gene, CDR1 is SEHNR and CDR2 is FQNEAQ (reference sequence). All donors were healthy HIV-negative adults lacking recent acute infections or vaccinations. The investigators split CD4+ cells into a CD45RA+ naive subset and a CD45RA-negative memory subset. The sample originates from a study of shared clonotypes between healthy human individuals. Study at large: Each donor's CD8 memory used one plate, CD8 naive two, each CD4 subset three. Notes on the study in general: The genetic and exposure-history diversity represented was limited by few donors.

The assay was immunoSEQ multiplex PCR, and TCRdb's table has in-frame clones only and misses some. Of about 670,000 clones in the sample, about 78% were seen once. The gene calls are TRBV7-9 and TRBJ2-1, with TRBD2 matching 9 bases. Sequenced: memory CD4+ T cells sorted from blood. The subset here: CD45RA-negative fraction. The sequence was obtained from a woman in her 30s in good health. The CDR3 DNA follows: TGTGCCAGCAGCCTGGGGGCGGGAGGGGTCAATGAGCAGTTCTTC. This codes for CASSLGAGGVNEQFF.